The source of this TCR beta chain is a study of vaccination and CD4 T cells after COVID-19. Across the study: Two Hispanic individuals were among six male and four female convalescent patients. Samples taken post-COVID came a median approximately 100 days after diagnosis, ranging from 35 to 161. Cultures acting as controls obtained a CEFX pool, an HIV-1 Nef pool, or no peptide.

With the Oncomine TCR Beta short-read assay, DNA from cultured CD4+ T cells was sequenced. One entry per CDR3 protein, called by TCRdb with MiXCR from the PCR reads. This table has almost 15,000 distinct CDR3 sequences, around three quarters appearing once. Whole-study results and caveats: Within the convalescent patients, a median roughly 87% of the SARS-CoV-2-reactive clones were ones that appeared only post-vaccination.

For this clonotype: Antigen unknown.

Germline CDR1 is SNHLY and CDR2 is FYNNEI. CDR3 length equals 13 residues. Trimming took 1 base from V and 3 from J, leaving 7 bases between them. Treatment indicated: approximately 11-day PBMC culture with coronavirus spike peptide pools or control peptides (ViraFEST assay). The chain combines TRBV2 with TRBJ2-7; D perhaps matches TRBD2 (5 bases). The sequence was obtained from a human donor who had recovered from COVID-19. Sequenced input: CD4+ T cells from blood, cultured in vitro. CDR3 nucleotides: TGTGCCAGCAGTGAAGGGGGAGACTACGAGCAGTACTTC. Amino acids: CASSEGGDYEQYF.